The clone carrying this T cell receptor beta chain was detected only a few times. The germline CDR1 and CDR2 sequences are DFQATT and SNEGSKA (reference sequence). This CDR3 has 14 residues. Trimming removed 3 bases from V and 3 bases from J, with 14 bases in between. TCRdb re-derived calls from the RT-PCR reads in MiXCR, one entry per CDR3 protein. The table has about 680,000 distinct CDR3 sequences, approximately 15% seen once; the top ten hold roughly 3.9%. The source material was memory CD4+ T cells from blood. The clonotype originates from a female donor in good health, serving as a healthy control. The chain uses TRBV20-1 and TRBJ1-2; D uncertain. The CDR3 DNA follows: TGCAGTGCTAGTTTCGGCAACAGTTACTATGGCTACACCTTC. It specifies CSASFGNSYYGYTF.